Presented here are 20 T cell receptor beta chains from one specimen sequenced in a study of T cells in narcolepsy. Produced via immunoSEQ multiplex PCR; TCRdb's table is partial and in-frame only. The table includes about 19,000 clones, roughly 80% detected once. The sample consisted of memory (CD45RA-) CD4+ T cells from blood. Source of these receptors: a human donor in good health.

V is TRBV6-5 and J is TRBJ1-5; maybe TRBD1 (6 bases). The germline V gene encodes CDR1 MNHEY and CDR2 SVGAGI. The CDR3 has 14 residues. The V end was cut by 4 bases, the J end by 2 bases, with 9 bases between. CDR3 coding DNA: TGTGCCAGCAGTTCCCAGGGGCGCAATCAGCCCCAGCATTTT. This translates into CASSSQGRNQPQHF.

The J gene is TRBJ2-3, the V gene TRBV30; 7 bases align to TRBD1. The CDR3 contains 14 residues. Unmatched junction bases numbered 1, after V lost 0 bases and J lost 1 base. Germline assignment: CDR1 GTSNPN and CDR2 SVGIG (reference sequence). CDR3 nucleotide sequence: TGTGCCTGGAGTGTAACAGGGGGCACAGATACGCAGTATTTT. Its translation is CAWSVTGGTDTQYF.

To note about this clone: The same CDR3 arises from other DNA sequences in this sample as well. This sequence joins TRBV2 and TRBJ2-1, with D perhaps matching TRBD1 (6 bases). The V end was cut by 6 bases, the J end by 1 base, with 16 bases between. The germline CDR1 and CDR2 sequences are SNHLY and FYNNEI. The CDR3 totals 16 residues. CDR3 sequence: CASRLFGTNSYNEQFF. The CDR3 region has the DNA TGTGCCAGCAGGCTATTCGGGACAAATTCCTACAATGAGCAGTTCTTC.

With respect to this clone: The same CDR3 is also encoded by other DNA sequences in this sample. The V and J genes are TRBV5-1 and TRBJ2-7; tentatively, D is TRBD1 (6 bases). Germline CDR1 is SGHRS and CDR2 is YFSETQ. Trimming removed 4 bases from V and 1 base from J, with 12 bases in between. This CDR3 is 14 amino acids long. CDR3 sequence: CASSPLGHSYEQYF. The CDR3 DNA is TGCGCCAGCAGCCCACTGGGACATTCCTACGAGCAGTACTTC. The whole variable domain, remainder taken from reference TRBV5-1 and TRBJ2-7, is KAGVTQTPRYLIKTRGQQVTLSCSPISGHRSVSWYQQTPGQGLQFLFEYFSETQRNKGNFPGRFSGRQFSNSRSEMNVSTLELGDSALYLCASSPLGHSYEQYFGPGTRLTVT.

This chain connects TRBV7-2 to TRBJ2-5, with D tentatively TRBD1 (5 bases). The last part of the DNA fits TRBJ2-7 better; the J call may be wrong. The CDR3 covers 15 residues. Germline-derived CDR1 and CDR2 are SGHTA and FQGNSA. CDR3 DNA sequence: TGTGCCAGCAGCTTAGGGAGACAGACAAACTACGAGCAGTACTTC. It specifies CASSLGRQTNYEQYF.

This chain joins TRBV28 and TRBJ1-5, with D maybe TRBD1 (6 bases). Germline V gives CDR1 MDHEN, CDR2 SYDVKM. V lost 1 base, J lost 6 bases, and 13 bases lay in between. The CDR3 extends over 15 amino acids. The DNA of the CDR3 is TGTGCCAGCAGTTTATCTCGGGGGGCGAGTCAGCCCCAGCATTTT. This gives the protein CASSLSRGASQPQHF.

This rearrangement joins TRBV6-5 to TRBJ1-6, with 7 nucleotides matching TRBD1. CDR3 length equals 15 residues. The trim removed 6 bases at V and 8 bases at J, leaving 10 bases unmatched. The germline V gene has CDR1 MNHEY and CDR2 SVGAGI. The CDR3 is CASRPRDRDYSPLHF. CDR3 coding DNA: TGTGCCAGCAGACCCCGCGACAGGGACTATTCACCCCTCCACTTT.

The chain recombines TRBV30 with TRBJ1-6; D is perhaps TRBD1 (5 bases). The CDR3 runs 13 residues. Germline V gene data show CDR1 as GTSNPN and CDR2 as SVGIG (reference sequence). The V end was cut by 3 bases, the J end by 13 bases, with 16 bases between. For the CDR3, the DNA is TGTGCCTGGAGAGTAGGCAGGGAGGCTCCCCTCCACTTT. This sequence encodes CAWRVGREAPLHF.

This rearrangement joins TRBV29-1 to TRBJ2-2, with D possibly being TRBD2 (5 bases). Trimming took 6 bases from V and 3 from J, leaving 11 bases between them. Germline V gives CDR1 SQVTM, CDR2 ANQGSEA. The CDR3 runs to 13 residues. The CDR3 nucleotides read TGCAGCGTCGGCAAGGGAGACACCGGGGAGCTGTTTTTT. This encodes CSVGKGDTGELFF.

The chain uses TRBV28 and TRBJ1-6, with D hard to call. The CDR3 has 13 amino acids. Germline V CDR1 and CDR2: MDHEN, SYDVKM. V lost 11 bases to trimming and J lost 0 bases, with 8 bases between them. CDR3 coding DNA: TGTGCCGTGGCCAGCTCCTATAATTCACCCCTCCACTTT. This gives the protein CAVASSYNSPLHF.

The CDR3 loop is CASQYRFKSPLHF. In DNA form, the CDR3 reads TGTGCCAGCCAATACCGGTTCAAATCACCCCTCCACTTT. V gene TRBV6-1 combines with J gene TRBJ1-6; D is unclear. Trimming removed 8 bases at V and 10 bases at J, with 15 bases between. The germline CDR1 and CDR2 sequences are MNHNS and SASEGT. The CDR3 extends over 13 amino acids.

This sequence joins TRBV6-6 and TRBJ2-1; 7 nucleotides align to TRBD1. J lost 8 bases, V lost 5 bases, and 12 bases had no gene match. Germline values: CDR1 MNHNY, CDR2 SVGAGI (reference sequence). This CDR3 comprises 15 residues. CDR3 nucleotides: TGTGCCAGCAGTCCTCGTTTAGGGGGCGCAGATGAGCAGTTCTTC. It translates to CASSPRLGGADEQFF.

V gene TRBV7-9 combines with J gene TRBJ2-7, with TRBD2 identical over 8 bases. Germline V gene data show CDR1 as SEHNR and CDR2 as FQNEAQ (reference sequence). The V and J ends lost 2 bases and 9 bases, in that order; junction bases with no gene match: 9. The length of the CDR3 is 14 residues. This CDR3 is CASSLTGTSFGQYF. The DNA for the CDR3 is TGTGCCAGCAGCTTAACCGGGACTAGTTTTGGGCAGTACTTC.

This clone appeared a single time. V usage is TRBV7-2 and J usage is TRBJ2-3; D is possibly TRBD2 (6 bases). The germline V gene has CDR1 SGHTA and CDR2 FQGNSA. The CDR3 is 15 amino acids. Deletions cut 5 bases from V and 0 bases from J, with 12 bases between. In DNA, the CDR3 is TGTGCCAGCAGCCAGACTAGACCAAGCACAGATACGCAGTATTTT. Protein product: CASSQTRPSTDTQYF.

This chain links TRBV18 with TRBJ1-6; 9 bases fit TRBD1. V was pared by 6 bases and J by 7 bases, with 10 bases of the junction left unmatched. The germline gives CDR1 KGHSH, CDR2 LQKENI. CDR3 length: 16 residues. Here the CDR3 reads CASSIRQGVENSPLHF. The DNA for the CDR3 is TGTGCCAGCTCGATTCGACAGGGGGTAGAGAATTCACCCCTCCACTTT. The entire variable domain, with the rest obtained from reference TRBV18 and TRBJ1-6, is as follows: NAGVMQNPRHLVRRRGQEARLRCSPMKGHSHVYWYRQLPEEGLKFMVYLQKENIIDESGMPKERFSAEFPKEGPSILRIQQVVRGDSAAYFCASSIRQGVENSPLHFGNGTRLTVT.

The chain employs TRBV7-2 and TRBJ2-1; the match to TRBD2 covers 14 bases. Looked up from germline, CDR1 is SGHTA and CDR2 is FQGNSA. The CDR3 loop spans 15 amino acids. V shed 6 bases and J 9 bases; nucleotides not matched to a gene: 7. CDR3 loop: CASRRTSGGWPEQFF. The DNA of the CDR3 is TGTGCCAGCAGACGGACTAGCGGGGGGTGGCCTGAGCAGTTCTTC.

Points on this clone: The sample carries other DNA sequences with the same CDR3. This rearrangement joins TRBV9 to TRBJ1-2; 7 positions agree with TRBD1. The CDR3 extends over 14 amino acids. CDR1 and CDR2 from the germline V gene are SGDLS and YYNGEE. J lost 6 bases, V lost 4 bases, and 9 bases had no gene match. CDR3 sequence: CASSPRDRGHGYTF. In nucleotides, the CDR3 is TGTGCCAGCAGCCCTCGGGATAGGGGGCATGGCTACACCTTC.

CDR3 residues: CASSQDRNQPQHF. For the CDR3, the DNA is TGCGCCAGCAGCCAAGATCGGAATCAGCCCCAGCATTTT. The chain recombines TRBV4-3 with TRBJ1-5, with no clear D. V was cut by 0 bases and J by 4 bases, with 4 bases left in between. This CDR3 is built from 13 residues. The germline CDR1 and CDR2 sequences are LGHNA and YSLEER.

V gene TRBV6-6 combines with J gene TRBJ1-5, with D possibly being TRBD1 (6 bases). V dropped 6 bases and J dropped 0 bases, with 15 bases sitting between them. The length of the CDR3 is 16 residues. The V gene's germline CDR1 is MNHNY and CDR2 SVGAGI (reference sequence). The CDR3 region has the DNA TGTGCCAGCAGGGACAGCAGCCAATATAGCAATCAGCCCCAGCATTTT. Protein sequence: CASRDSSQYSNQPQHF.

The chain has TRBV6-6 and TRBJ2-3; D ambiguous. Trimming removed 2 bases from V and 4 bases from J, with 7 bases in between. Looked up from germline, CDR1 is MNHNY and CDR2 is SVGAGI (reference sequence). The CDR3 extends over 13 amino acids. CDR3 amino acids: CASSYGYPDTQYF. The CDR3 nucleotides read TGTGCCAGCAGTTACGGGTACCCAGATACGCAGTATTTT.